These 7 T cell receptor beta chains originate from one sample sequenced in a study of OX40 agonist ivuxolimab in advanced cancers. The data were produced by immunoSEQ multiplex PCR, yet TCRdb's version contains in-frame clones alone and is incomplete. There are approximately 60,000 clones in the sample; under 95% occur only once, and 0.62% lies in the top ten. The sequencing here drew on CD4+ or CD8+ T cells sorted from blood, taken in a trial of the OX40 agonist ivuxolimab. All receptors come from an adult with an advanced solid tumor such as melanoma, head and neck, liver or kidney cancer.

This chain uses TRBV18 with TRBJ1-2; D not resolved. Germline loops: CDR1 KGHSH, CDR2 LQKENI. The ends were cut back, 0 bases at V and 2 bases at J, with 22 bases in the middle. CDR3 size: 19 residues. CDR3 coding DNA: TGTGCCAGCTCACCACCGAACTTCGGGAACCATGGGCCAAACTATGGCTACACCTTC. Translated: CASSPPNFGNHGPNYGYTF.

The V gene is TRBV28, the J gene TRBJ2-7; no firm D call. From germline, CDR1 is MDHEN and CDR2 SYDVKM. Trimming cost V 5 bases and J 2 bases, with 13 bases left between them. The CDR3 spans 14 residues. This CDR3 reads CASSIAGLAYEQYF. The CDR3 DNA is TGTGCCAGCAGTATCGCCGGTTTAGCCTACGAGCAGTACTTC.

The chain has TRBV18 and TRBJ1-6; D is ambiguous. The CDR3 loop spans 16 amino acids. Germline CDR1 KGHSH, CDR2 LQKENI. V dropped 2 bases and J dropped 0 bases, with 8 bases sitting between them. Here the CDR3 DNA reads TGTGCCAGCTCACCAAAGACGGACTCCTATAATTCACCCCTCCACTTT. Protein: CASSPKTDSYNSPLHF.

This sequence joins TRBV18 and TRBJ1-1; 8 nucleotides align to TRBD1. CDR3 length: 14 amino acids. CDR1 and CDR2 (germline): KGHSH, LQKENI. J was trimmed by 8 bases and V by 3 bases; bases with no gene match: 8. For the CDR3, the DNA is TGTGCCAGCTCACCCAACCAAGGACAGGGAGAAGCTTTCTTT. Translated: CASSPNQGQGEAFF.

This chain connects TRBV9 to TRBJ1-1, with 8 positions matching TRBD1. With 3 bases clipped from V and 0 bases from J, the junction kept 7 bases outside the gene matches. Germline CDR1 is SGDLS and CDR2 is YYNGEE. This CDR3 comprises 16 residues. DNA of the CDR3: TGTGCCAGCAGCGGAAACAGGGGGTCCATGAACACTGAAGCTTTCTTT. Its protein is CASSGNRGSMNTEAFF. Using reference TRBV9 and TRBJ1-1 for the parts outside the CDR3, the full variable domain is DSGVTQTPKHLITATGQRVTLRCSPRSGDLSVYWYQQSLDQGLQFLIQYYNGEERAKGNILERFSAQQFPDLHSELNLSSLELGDSALYFCASSGNRGSMNTEAFFGQGTRLTVV.

CDR3 sequence (DNA): TGTGCCAGCAGTTTACTCCCTCATAGCAATCAGCCCCAGCATTTT. This translates into CASSLLPHSNQPQHF. J is TRBJ1-5 and V is TRBV27; no definite D call. The germline V gene has CDR1 MNHEY and CDR2 SMNVEV (reference sequence). The germline V and J ends were trimmed by 2 bases and 0 bases, with 8 bases remaining between them. This CDR3 is 15 amino acids long.

The CDR3 DNA follows: TGTGCCAGCAGTGGCCGGGACGTGAGAGTTGAAAAACTGTTTTTT. Encoded protein: CASSGRDVRVEKLFF. The chain uses TRBV6-1 and TRBJ1-4; D is possibly TRBD1 (5 bases). Germline-derived CDR1 and CDR2 are MNHNS and SASEGT. The CDR3 loop spans 15 amino acids. Trimming pared 4 bases from V and 7 bases from J, leaving 16 bases between.